This TCR beta chain derives from a study of beta chain features in type 1 diabetes. Points from the study as a whole: Patients with Type 1 diabetes showed moderately but significantly shorter TCRB CDR3s in all four CD4+ subsets.

The whole isolated RNA underwent reverse transcription, so sequencing captured expressed TCRB transcripts. Method: immunoSEQ multiplex PCR; TCRdb's copy keeps in-frame clones and lacks some. Here the sample spans roughly 730,000 clones, roughly 13% being singletons. This clone was observed a few times. No antigen is known for it. One end of the junction does not line up with germline, which may come from a read error. The germline gives CDR1 SGHRS, CDR2 YFSETQ. CDR3 size: 12 residues. The J gene is TRBJ2-1, the V gene TRBV5-1; 10 positions agree with TRBD1. This TCR was recovered from a man aged 18 to 29 with type 1 diabetes. The sequenced sample consisted of naive CD4+ T cells from blood. The CDR3 nucleotides read TGCGCCAGCAGCTATGGACAGGGGGTTTTGATCTTC. This sequence encodes CASSYGQGVLIF.